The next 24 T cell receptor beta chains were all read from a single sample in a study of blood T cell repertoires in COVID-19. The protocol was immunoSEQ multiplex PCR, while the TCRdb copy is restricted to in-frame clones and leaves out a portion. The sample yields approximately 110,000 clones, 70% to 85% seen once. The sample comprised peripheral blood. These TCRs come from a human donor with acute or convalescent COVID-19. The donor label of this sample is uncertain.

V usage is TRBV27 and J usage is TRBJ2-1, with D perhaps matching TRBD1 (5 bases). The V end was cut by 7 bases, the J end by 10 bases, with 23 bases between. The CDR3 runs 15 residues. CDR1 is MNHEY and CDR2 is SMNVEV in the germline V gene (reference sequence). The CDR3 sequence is CASTPLGALFGEQFF. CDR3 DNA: TGTGCCAGCACTCCCTTAGGGGCGCTCTTCGGGGAGCAGTTCTTC.

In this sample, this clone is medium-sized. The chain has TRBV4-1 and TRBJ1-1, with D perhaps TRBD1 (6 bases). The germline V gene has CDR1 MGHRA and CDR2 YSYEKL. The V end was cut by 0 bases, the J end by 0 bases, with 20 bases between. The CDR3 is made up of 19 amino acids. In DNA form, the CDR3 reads TGCGCCAGCAGCCAAGATTGGAGTGAGACAGGAAGGATGAACACTGAAGCTTTCTTT. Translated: CASSQDWSETGRMNTEAFF.

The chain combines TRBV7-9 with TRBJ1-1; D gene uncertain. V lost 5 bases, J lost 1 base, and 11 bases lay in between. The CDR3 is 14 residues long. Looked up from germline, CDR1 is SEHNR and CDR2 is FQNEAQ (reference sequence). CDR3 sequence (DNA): TGTGCCAGCAGCCAATTGAAGAGGAACACTGAAGCTTTCTTT. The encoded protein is CASSQLKRNTEAFF.

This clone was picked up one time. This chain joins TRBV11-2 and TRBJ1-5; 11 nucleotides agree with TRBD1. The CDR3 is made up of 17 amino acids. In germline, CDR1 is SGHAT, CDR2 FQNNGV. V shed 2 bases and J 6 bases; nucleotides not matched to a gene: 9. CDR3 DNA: TGTGCCAGCAGCTTATATAGCGGGACAGGGGGTGGTCAGCCCCAGCATTTT. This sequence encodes CASSLYSGTGGGQPQHF.

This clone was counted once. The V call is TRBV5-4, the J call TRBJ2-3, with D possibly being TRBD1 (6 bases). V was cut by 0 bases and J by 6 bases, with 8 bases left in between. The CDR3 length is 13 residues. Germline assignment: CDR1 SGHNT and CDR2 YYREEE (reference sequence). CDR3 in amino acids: CASSLDRDDTQYF. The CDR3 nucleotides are TGTGCCAGCAGCTTGGACAGGGATGATACGCAGTATTTT.

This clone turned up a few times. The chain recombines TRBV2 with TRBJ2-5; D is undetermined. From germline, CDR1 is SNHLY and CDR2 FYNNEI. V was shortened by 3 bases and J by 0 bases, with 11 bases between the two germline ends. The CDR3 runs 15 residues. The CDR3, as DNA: TGTGCCAGCAGTGAGCTAGGCCCCCACCAAGAGACCCAGTACTTC. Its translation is CASSELGPHQETQYF.

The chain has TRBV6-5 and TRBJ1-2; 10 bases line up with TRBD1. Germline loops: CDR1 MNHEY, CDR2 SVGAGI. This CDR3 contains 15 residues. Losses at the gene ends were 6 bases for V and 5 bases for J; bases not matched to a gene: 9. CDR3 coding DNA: TGTGCCAGCAGGAGAAAGACAGGGGGCGTATATGGCTACACCTTC. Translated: CASRRKTGGVYGYTF.

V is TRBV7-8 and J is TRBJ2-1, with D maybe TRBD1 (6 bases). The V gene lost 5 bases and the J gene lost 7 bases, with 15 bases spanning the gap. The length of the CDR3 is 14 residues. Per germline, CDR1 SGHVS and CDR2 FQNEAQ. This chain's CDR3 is CASSPTGRGNEQFF. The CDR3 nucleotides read TGTGCCAGCAGCCCGACAGGTCGGGGTAATGAGCAGTTCTTC.

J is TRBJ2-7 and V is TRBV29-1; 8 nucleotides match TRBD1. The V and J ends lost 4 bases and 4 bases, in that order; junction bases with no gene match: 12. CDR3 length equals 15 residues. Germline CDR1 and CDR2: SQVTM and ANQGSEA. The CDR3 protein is CSVAETGVTKYEQYF. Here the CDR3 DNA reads TGCAGCGTTGCGGAGACAGGGGTAACAAAGTACGAGCAGTACTTC.

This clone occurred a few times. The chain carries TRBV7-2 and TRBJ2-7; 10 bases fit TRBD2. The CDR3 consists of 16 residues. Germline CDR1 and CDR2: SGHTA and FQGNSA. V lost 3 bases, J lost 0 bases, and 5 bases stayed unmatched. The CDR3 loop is CASSLYSGGASYEQYF. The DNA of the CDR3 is TGTGCCAGCAGCTTGTACAGCGGGGGGGCCTCCTACGAGCAGTACTTC. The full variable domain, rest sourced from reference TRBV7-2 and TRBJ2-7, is GAGVSQSPSNKVTEKGKDVELRCDPISGHTALYWYRQSLGQGLEFLIYFQGNSAPDKSGLPSDRFSAERTGGSVSTLTIQRTQQEDSAVYLCASSLYSGGASYEQYFGPGTRLTVT.

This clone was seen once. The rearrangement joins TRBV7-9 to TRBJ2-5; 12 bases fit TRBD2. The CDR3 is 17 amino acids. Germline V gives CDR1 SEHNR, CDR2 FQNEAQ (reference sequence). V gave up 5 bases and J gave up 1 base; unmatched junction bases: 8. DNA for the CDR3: TGTGCCAGCAGCCGCTCCTCGGGACTAGCGGGCCAAGAGACCCAGTACTTC. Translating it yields CASSRSSGLAGQETQYF.

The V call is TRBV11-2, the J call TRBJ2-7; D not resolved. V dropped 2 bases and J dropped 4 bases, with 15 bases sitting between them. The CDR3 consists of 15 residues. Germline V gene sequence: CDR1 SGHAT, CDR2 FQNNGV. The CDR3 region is CASSLSGNRLYEQYF. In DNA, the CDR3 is TGTGCCAGCAGCTTATCGGGTAACCGCCTATACGAGCAGTACTTC.

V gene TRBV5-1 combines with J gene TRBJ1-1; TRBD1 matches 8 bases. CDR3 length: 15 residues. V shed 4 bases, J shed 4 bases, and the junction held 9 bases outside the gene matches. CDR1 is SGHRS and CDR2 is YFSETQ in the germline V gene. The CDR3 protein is CASSETGVGITEAFF. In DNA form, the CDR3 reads TGCGCCAGCAGCGAGACAGGGGTGGGGATCACTGAAGCTTTCTTT.

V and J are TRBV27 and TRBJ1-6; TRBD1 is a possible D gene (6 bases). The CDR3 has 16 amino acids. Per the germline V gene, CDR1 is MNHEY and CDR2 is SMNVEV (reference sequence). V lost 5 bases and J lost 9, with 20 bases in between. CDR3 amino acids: CASSTYRAALPSPLHF. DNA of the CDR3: TGTGCCAGCAGTACATACAGGGCCGCGCTTCCTTCACCCCTCCACTTT.

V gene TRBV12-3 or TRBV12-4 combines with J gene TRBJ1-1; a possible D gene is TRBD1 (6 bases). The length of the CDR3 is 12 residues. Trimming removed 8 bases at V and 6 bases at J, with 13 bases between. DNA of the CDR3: TGTGCCAGCCAGTCGGGACATCCTGAAGCTTTCTTT. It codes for CASQSGHPEAFF.

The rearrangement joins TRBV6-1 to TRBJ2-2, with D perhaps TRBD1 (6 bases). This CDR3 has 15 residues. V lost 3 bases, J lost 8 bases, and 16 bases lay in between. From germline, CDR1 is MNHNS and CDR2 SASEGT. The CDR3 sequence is CASSDPQGHVGELFF. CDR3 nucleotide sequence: TGTGCCAGCAGTGACCCCCAGGGACACGTGGGGGAGCTGTTTTTT.

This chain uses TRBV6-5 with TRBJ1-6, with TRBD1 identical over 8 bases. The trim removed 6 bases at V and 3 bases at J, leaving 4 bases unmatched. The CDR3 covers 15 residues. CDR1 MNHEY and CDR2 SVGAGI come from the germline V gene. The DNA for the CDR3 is TGTGCCAGCAGACAACAGGGGGTCTATAATTCACCCCTCCACTTT. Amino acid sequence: CASRQQGVYNSPLHF.

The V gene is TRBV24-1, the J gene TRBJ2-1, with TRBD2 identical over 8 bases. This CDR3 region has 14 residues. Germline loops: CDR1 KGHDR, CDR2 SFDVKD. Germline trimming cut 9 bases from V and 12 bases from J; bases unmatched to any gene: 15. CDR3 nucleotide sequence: TGTGCCACCGGGGCGGGGGGCCGTGAGGTCGGGCAGTTCTTC. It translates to CATGAGGREVGQFF.

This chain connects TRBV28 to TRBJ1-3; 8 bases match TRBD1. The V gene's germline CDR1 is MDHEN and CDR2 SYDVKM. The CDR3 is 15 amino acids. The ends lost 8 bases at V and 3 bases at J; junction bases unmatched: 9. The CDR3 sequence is CASGVDRGVGNTIYF. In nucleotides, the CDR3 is TGTGCCAGCGGCGTCGACAGGGGAGTTGGAAACACCATATATTTT.

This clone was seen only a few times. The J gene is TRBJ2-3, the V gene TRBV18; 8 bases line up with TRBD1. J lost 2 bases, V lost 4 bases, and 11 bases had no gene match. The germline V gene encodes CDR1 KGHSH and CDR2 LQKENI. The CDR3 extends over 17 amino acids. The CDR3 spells CASSREPGTGNTDTQYF. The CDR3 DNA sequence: TGTGCCAGCTCACGCGAGCCGGGGACAGGCAACACAGATACGCAGTATTTT.

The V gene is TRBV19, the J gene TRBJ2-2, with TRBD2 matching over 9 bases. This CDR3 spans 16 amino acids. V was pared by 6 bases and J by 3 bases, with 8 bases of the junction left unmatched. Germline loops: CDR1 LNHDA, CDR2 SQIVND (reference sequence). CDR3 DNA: TGTGCCAGTAGGGCAGCGGGGGGAGGGTACACCGGGGAGCTGTTTTTT. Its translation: CASRAAGGGYTGELFF.

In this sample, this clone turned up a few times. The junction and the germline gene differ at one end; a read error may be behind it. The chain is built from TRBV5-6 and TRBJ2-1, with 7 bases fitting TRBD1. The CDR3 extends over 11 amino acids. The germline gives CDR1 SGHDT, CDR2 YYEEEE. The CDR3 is CASSLRDSGIF. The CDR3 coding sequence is TGTGCCAGCAGCTTGAGGGACAGCGGCATCTTC.

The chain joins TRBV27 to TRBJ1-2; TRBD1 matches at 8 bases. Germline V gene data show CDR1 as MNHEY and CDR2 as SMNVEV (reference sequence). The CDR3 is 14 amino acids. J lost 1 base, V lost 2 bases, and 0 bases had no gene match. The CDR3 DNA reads TGTGCCAGCAGTTTAACAGGGGGTAACTATGGCTACACCTTC. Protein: CASSLTGGNYGYTF.

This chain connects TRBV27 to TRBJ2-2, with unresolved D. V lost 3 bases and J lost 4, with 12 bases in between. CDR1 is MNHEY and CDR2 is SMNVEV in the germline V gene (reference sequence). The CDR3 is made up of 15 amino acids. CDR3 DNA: TGTGCCAGCAGTTTTATGATTTCGGGCACCGGGGAGCTGTTTTTT. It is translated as CASSFMISGTGELFF.